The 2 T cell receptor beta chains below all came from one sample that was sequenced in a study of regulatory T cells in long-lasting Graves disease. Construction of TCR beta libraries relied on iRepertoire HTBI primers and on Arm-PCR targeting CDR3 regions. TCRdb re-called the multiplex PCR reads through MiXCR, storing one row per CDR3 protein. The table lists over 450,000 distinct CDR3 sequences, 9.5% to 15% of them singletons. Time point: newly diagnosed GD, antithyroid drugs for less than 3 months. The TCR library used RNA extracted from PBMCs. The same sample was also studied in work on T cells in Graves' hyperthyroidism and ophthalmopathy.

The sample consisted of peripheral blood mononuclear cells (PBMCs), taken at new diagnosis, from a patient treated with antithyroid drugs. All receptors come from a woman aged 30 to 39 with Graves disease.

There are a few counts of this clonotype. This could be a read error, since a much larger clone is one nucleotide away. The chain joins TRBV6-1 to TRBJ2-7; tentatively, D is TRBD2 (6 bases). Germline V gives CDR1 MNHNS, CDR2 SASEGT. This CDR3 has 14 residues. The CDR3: CACSDLGGSYEQYF. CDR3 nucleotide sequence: TGTGCCTGCAGTGACCTGGGAGGCTCCTACGAGCAGTACTTC.

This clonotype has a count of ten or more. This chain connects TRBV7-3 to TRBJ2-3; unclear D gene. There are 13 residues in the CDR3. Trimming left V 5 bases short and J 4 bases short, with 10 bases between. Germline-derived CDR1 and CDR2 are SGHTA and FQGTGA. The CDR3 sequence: CASSLKRADTQYF. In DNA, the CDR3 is TGTGCCAGCAGCCTCAAACGGGCAGATACGCAGTATTTT.